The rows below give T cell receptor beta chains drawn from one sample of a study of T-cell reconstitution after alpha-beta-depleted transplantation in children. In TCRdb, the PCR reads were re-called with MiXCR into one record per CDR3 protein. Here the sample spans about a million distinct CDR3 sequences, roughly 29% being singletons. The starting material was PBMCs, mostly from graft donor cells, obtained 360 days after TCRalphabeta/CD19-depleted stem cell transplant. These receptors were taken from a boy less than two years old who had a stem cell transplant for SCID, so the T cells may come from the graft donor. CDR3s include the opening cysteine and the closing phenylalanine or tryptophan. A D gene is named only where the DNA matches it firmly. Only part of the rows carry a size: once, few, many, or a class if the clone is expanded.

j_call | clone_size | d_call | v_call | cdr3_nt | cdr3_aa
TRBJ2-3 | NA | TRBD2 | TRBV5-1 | TGCGCCAGCAGCTTGGGTGCCCTAGCGGTGGATACGCAGTATTTT | CASSLGALAVDTQYF
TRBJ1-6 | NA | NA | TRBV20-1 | TGCAGTGCTAGTCCGAGAGATAGCTCCTATAATTCACCCCTCCACTTT | CSASPRDSSYNSPLHF
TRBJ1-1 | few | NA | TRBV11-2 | TGTGCCAGCAGCTTAGAGAGTCTGGCTCACGGCACTGAAGCTTTCTTT | CASSLESLAHGTEAFF
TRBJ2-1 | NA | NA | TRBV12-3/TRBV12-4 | TGTGCCAGCAGTTTCTCAATACCCTACAATGAGCAGTTCTTC | CASSFSIPYNEQFF
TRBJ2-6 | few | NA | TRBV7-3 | TGTGCCAGCAGCGACGGACTATCCGGCGACTCTGGGGCCAACGTCCTGACTTTC | CASSDGLSGDSGANVLTF
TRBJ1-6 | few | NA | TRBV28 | TGTGCCAGCAGTTTCTACGGATTCAAAAATTCACCCCTCCACTTT | CASSFYGFKNSPLHF
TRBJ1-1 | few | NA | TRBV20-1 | TGCAGTGCTGAACGACTGAGAGGCCAGAACACTGAAGCTTTCTTT | CSAERLRGQNTEAFF
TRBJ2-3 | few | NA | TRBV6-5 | TGTGCCAGCAGTTACTCGCATCAGACAGATACGCAGTATTTT | CASSYSHQTDTQYF
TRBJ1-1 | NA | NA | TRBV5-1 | TGCGCCAGCAGCCCATTTGATTACCGGAGCACTGAAGCTTTCTTT | CASSPFDYRSTEAFF
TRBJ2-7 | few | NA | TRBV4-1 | TGCGCCAGCAGCCAAGAAGGGGCAGGGCTTGCCTACGAGCAGTACTTC | CASSQEGAGLAYEQYF